This TCR beta chain is drawn from a study of T cells in localized non-small cell lung cancer. Findings and caveats of the study: Prolonged overall survival went with higher T cell density in the blood. When the top 100 tumor clones were examined, a median about 60 of them also appeared in the adjacent lung, which was paired and uninvolved. Among the tissues sampled, uninvolved adjacent lung had the highest T cell clonality, above tumor.

The repertoire was sequenced with immunoSEQ multiplex PCR; TCRdb's copy has only in-frame clones and lacks some. Of around 91,000 clones in the sample, 80% to 90% were seen once. Turning to this clone: Its target is unknown.

The specimen comprised peripheral blood, sampled before any cancer treatment. The sequence derives from a man between 35 and 75 years old with stage I squamous cell lung carcinoma.

For the CDR3, the DNA is TGCGCCAGCAGCTTGGATCCCAACAGGCTTAGCTCCTACGAGCAGTACTTC. Translating it yields CASSLDPNRLSSYEQYF. The rearrangement uses TRBV5-1 and TRBJ2-7; D possibly corresponds to TRBD1 (5 bases). Germline CDR1 is SGHRS and CDR2 is YFSETQ. CDR3 length equals 17 residues. The V and J ends lost 0 bases and 0 bases respectively, with 16 bases between them.